Presented here are 28 T cell receptor beta chains from one specimen sequenced in a study of T cells in Graves' hyperthyroidism and ophthalmopathy. There were TCR beta CDR3 regions amplified from RNA transcripts. RT-PCR in the first round (using the HTBI primer set) targeted the TCR CDR3. TCRdb fed the multiplex PCR reads into MiXCR, producing one record per CDR3 protein. The sample lists 400,000 or so distinct CDR3 sequences; over 12% were seen once. Sequenced sample: blood. These receptors were collected from a woman in her sixties or seventies with Graves' ophthalmopathy.

Ten or more counts support this clonotype. The chain recombines TRBV5-1 with TRBJ2-2; D is ambiguous. This CDR3 has 14 residues. Trimming took off 0 bases at V and 2 bases at J, with 5 bases between the two ends. Germline V gene lookup returns CDR1 SGHRS and CDR2 YFSETQ. The CDR3 DNA is TGCGCCAGCAGCTTGGAGGGAAACACCGGGGAGCTGTTTTTT. It translates to CASSLEGNTGELFF.

The V and J genes are TRBV20-1 and TRBJ2-4, with TRBD1 matching over 7 bases. The CDR3 length is 14 residues. V dropped 5 bases and J dropped 5; count of bases not matched to a gene: 9. In germline, CDR1 is DFQATT, CDR2 SNEGSKA (reference sequence). As DNA, the CDR3 is TGCAGTGCTGAAGTTTCCGGGACAGAAAACATTCAGTACTTC. Amino acids: CSAEVSGTENIQYF.

This clonotype came up many times. The V gene is TRBV20-1, the J gene TRBJ2-7; 10 positions match TRBD2. The germline gives CDR1 DFQATT, CDR2 SNEGSKA (reference sequence). V dropped 5 bases and J dropped 6; count of bases not matched to a gene: 7. The CDR3 runs 13 residues. This CDR3 reads CSAPAGGVPEQYF. The CDR3 nucleotides are TGCAGTGCTCCAGCGGGAGGGGTGCCCGAGCAGTACTTC.

Many counts were recorded for this clonotype. The chain recombines TRBV2 with TRBJ1-1; D is ambiguous. The germline V gene encodes CDR1 SNHLY and CDR2 FYNNEI. V lost 2 bases to trimming and J lost 2 bases, with 9 bases between them. The CDR3 spans 14 residues. CDR3 in amino acids: CASSEIGENTEAFF. As DNA, the CDR3 is TGTGCCAGCAGTGAAATTGGTGAAAACACTGAAGCTTTCTTT.

This clonotype appeared many times. V usage is TRBV5-1 and J usage is TRBJ2-3, with 8 nucleotides matching TRBD1. Germline V gene lookup returns CDR1 SGHRS and CDR2 YFSETQ. This CDR3 is 15 amino acids long. Losses at the gene ends were 7 bases for V and 1 base for J; bases not matched to a gene: 8. CDR3 in amino acids: CASFDRGWGTDTQYF. In DNA form, the CDR3 reads TGCGCCAGCTTTGACAGGGGCTGGGGCACAGATACGCAGTATTTT. The whole variable domain, remainder taken from reference TRBV5-1 and TRBJ2-3, is KAGVTQTPRYLIKTRGQQVTLSCSPISGHRSVSWYQQTPGQGLQFLFEYFSETQRNKGNFPGRFSGRQFSNSRSEMNVSTLELGDSALYLCASFDRGWGTDTQYFGPGTRLTVL.

This clonotype was picked up a small number of times. The J gene is TRBJ2-7, the V gene TRBV20-1; 7 positions agree with TRBD1. Germline assignment: CDR1 DFQATT and CDR2 SNEGSKA (reference sequence). Trimming took 3 bases from V and 3 from J; bases not matched to a gene: 14. The CDR3 has 16 residues. In DNA, the CDR3 is TGCAGTGCTAGGACAGGGAACCCCACAATAGACTACGAGCAGTACTTC. Translating gives CSARTGNPTIDYEQYF.

J is TRBJ2-7 and V is TRBV20-1; D uncertain. The CDR3 is made up of 15 amino acids. Between the trimmed V and J ends, which lost 0 bases and 0 bases, there was a span of 12 bases. Per germline, CDR1 DFQATT and CDR2 SNEGSKA (reference sequence). The DNA for the CDR3 is TGCAGTGCTAGAGATCAGAACTGGTACTCCTACGAGCAGTACTTC. It is translated as CSARDQNWYSYEQYF.

This clonotype has a count of ten or more. The chain uses TRBV2 and TRBJ2-7; 9 nucleotides match TRBD1. J lost 3 bases, V lost 7 bases, and 1 base had no gene match. The CDR3 sequence is 12 residues long. In germline, CDR1 is SNHLY, CDR2 FYNNEI. The CDR3 sequence is CASMDRGYEQYF. CDR3 nucleotide sequence: TGTGCCAGCATGGACAGGGGCTACGAGCAGTACTTC.

This clonotype occurred many times. The chain combines TRBV3-1 with TRBJ2-7, with TRBD2 identical over 13 bases. V shed 3 bases and J 2 bases; nucleotides not matched to a gene: 4. The CDR3 is 16 amino acids. The germline gives CDR1 LGHDT, CDR2 YNNKEL (reference sequence). DNA of the CDR3: TGTGCCAGCAGCCACCGAACTAGCGGGAGGGCCTACGAGCAGTACTTC. Its translation: CASSHRTSGRAYEQYF.

In its sample, this clonotype was seen many times. The chain uses TRBV5-1 and TRBJ2-7; D gene ambiguous. CDR1 is SGHRS and CDR2 is YFSETQ in the germline V gene. V lost 0 bases, J lost 0 bases, and 7 bases lay in between. CDR3 length equals 14 residues. The DNA for the CDR3 is TGCGCCAGCAGCTTGGAAGGCCTCTCCTACGAGCAGTACTTC. Its protein product is CASSLEGLSYEQYF.

On this clonotype: A much more abundant neighbour one base away suggests this may be a read error. This chain connects TRBV3-1 to TRBJ1-6; a possible D gene is TRBD1 (6 bases). CDR1 and CDR2 from the germline V gene are LGHDT and YNNKEL (reference sequence). The CDR3 sequence is 15 residues long. CDR3 region: CASSGQGNYNSPLYF. The CDR3 DNA sequence: TGTGCCAGCAGCGGCCAGGGGAATTATAATTCACCCCTCTACTTT.

This clonotype was seen a handful of times. This chain connects TRBV19 to TRBJ2-7; D is perhaps TRBD2 (5 bases). This CDR3 has 14 amino acids. V lost 7 bases, J lost 0 bases, and 13 bases lay in between. The germline V gene has CDR1 LNHDA and CDR2 SQIVND (reference sequence). CDR3 bases: TGTGCCAGTATCACACGGGGTTACTCCTACGAGCAGTACTTC. It translates to CASITRGYSYEQYF.

V is TRBV6-1 and J is TRBJ1-2; TRBD1 aligns across 10 bases. This CDR3 region has 14 residues. J lost 11 bases, V lost 6 bases, and 12 bases had no gene match. Germline V gives CDR1 MNHNS, CDR2 SASEGT. CDR3 DNA sequence: TGTGCCAGCAGCCCGACAGGGGGCGGATGGGTTTACACCTTC. Translation gives CASSPTGGGWVYTF.

This clonotype was seen repeatedly, ten times or more. V and J are TRBV12-3 or TRBV12-4 and TRBJ1-6; D might be TRBD1 (5 bases). The length of the CDR3 is 14 residues. V gave up 3 bases and J gave up 5 bases, with 8 bases separating them. CDR3 bases: TGTGCCAGCAGTTTGGGACGGGATAATTCACCCCTCCACTTT. Translating gives CASSLGRDNSPLHF.

This clonotype was seen a single time. Relative to the germline gene, one junction end is altered; a read error may explain this. The rearrangement joins TRBV28 to TRBJ2-5; no clear D. Germline loops: CDR1 MDHEN, CDR2 SYDVKM. The CDR3 contains 14 residues. The CDR3, as DNA: TGTGCCGGCAGTTCCTCGGAGACGCAGGAGACCCAGTACTTC. This encodes CAGSSSETQETQYF.

This clonotype was observed at least ten times. This sequence joins TRBV7-3 and TRBJ2-1; TRBD2 matches 10 bases. Germline values: CDR1 SGHTA, CDR2 FQGTGA. This CDR3 has 19 amino acids. V trimming: 5 bases; J trimming: 4 bases; junction bases outside the gene matches: 17. The CDR3 sequence: CASSPTGRKREGRYNEQFF. The CDR3 nucleotides are TGTGCCAGCAGCCCAACGGGACGCAAGCGGGAGGGCCGATACAATGAGCAGTTCTTC.

This clonotype was seen a handful of times. The chain carries TRBV28 and TRBJ2-1, with TRBD2 identical over 8 bases. CDR3 length equals 14 residues. Germline V gene sequence: CDR1 MDHEN, CDR2 SYDVKM. The trim removed 2 bases at V and 7 bases at J, leaving 4 bases unmatched. The CDR3 DNA reads TGTGCCAGCAGTTTAGGCGGGGGGTTAAATGAGCAGTTCTTC. This translates into CASSLGGGLNEQFF.

In this sample, this clonotype turned up many times. The chain recombines TRBV7-2 with TRBJ1-1, with TRBD1 matching 10 bases. Germline CDR1 is SGHTA and CDR2 is FQGNSA. V lost 3 bases, J lost 0 bases, and 7 bases stayed unmatched. The CDR3 contains 17 residues. The CDR3 spells CASSLRTGGYMNTEAFF. The CDR3 DNA is TGTGCCAGCAGCTTGAGGACAGGGGGGTACATGAACACTGAAGCTTTCTTT.

This clonotype was observed at least ten times. The V gene is TRBV12-3 or TRBV12-4, the J gene TRBJ1-5; D uncertain. Trimming removed 3 bases at V and 2 bases at J, with 11 bases between. The CDR3 spans 15 residues. CDR3 DNA sequence: TGTGCCAGCAGTTTCGGTGGACGTGGCAATCAGCCCCAGCATTTT. It encodes CASSFGGRGNQPQHF.

This clonotype was observed a handful of times. This rearrangement joins TRBV5-5 to TRBJ2-7, with 10 bases fitting TRBD2. The J segment lost 7 bases and the V segment lost 1 base, leaving 11 bases of the junction unmatched. The CDR3 covers 16 residues. Germline lookup yields CDR1 SGHKS and CDR2 YYEKEE (reference sequence). CDR3 coding DNA: TGTGCCAGCAGCTTGAATCTAGCGGGAGCGGGAGGAGAGCAGTACTTC. Translation gives CASSLNLAGAGGEQYF.

This clonotype showed up many times. This sequence joins TRBV5-1 and TRBJ2-1; TRBD2 matches at 8 bases. Germline V gene lookup returns CDR1 SGHRS and CDR2 YFSETQ. CDR3 length equals 16 residues. With V trimmed by 0 bases and J by 16 bases, 18 bases remained unmatched. The CDR3 bases are TGCGCCAGCAGCTTGGCCTTGGCGGGTGATCAAATAGCGGGATTCTTC. This translates into CASSLALAGDQIAGFF.

This clonotype was observed many times. The junction differs from germline at one of its ends, possibly a read error. V and J are TRBV20-1 and TRBJ2-5, with TRBD2 identical over 9 bases. The CDR3 spans 18 residues. In germline, CDR1 is DFQATT, CDR2 SNEGSKA (reference sequence). The CDR3 DNA reads TGCAGTGCTAGAGATGGGAATGGCGTGGCGGGAGGGCAAGCGACCCAGTACTTC. This encodes CSARDGNGVAGGQATQYF.

The V call is TRBV30, the J call TRBJ2-1; TRBD2 agrees at 11 bases. Germline lookup yields CDR1 GTSNPN and CDR2 SVGIG (reference sequence). CDR3 length: 14 residues. Unmatched junction bases numbered 3, after V lost 2 bases and J lost 6 bases. DNA for the CDR3: TGTGCCTGGAGTTCCGGGACTAGCGGCAATGAGCAGTTCTTC. As protein: CAWSSGTSGNEQFF.

This clonotype was seen a handful of times. The chain has TRBV29-1 and TRBJ1-2; D not resolved. The CDR3 is made up of 9 amino acids. Trimming left V 2 bases short and J 8 bases short, with 3 bases between. Germline-derived CDR1 and CDR2 are SQVTM and ANQGSEA. CDR3 sequence (DNA): TGCAGCGTTGAAAAAGGCTACACCTTC. Encoded protein: CSVEKGYTF.

This clonotype was picked up a small number of times. The V call is TRBV7-9, the J call TRBJ1-4; D is uncertain. Germline V gives CDR1 SEHNR, CDR2 FQNEAQ (reference sequence). The CDR3 is 13 amino acids. Deletions cut 1 base from V and 8 bases from J, with 8 bases between. In DNA, the CDR3 is TGTGCCAGCAGCTTAGTTGGGCGGGAAAAACTGTTTTTT. This translates into CASSLVGREKLFF.

The genes are TRBV6-1 and TRBJ2-5; possible D gene TRBD2, 5 bases. Trimming left V 7 bases short and J 1 base short, with 16 bases between. CDR3 length equals 15 residues. Germline V lookup: CDR1 MNHNS, CDR2 SASEGT. CDR3 nucleotides: TGTGCCAGCAAGAGGGAGAGCGCGTTCCAAGAGACCCAGTACTTC. This encodes CASKRESAFQETQYF.

This clonotype was recorded at least ten times. The CDR3 DNA reads TGTGCCAGCAGCTTAAGGGGGTTTTACGAGCAGTACTTC. Translation gives CASSLRGFYEQYF. This chain links TRBV7-9 with TRBJ2-7, with D perhaps matching TRBD1 (6 bases). This CDR3 comprises 13 residues. Trimming took off 2 bases at V and 4 bases at J, with 9 bases between the two ends. Germline CDR1 and CDR2: SEHNR and FQNEAQ (reference sequence). Full variable domain (rest looked up from reference TRBV7-9 and TRBJ2-7): DTGVSQNPRHKITKRGQNVTFRCDPISEHNRLYWYRQTLGQGPEFLTYFQNEAQLEKSRLLSDRFSAERPKGSFSTLEIQRTEQGDSAMYLCASSLRGFYEQYFGPGTRLTVT.

Only one count was recorded for this clonotype. The chain employs TRBV3-1 and TRBJ2-2; 8 positions agree with TRBD1. Losses at the gene ends were 1 base for V and 2 bases for J; bases not matched to a gene: 12. The CDR3 runs 19 residues. From germline, CDR1 is LGHDT and CDR2 YNNKEL (reference sequence). The CDR3 protein is CASSQGAGGPTSNTGELFF. CDR3 bases: TGTGCCAGCAGCCAAGGCGCAGGGGGCCCTACCTCCAACACCGGGGAGCTGTTTTTT. The whole variable domain, remainder taken from reference TRBV3-1 and TRBJ2-2, is DTAVSQTPKYLVTQMGNDKSIKCEQNLGHDTMYWYKQDSKKFLKIMFSYNNKELIINETVPNRFSPKSPDKAHLNLHINSLELGDSAVYFCASSQGAGGPTSNTGELFFGEGSRLTVL.